This T cell receptor beta chain was recovered during a study of T cells in tuberculosis. For the study at large: In South Africa, adults with active tuberculosis were compared with IGRA-negative and latently infected IGRA-positive adolescents. The study's findings and limits: GMM-specific TCRs were nearer to active tuberculosis alpha repertoires, suggesting expansion. Shorter CDR3-alpha in active tuberculosis partly drove smaller distances.

Measured with immunoSEQ multiplex PCR; TCRdb has only the in-frame clones, and not every one. The data show 20,000 to 25,000 clones, with 97% seen just once and around 6.2% held by the top ten. CDR1 is PRHDT, CDR2 FYEKMQ, per germline (reference sequence). The CDR3 is 13 residues long. The V end was cut by 6 bases, the J end by 0 bases, with 8 bases between. A remark on this clone: Its antigen remains unknown.

J is TRBJ1-2 and V is TRBV13, with D possibly TRBD1 on 5 matching bases. The sequence was collected from a donor between 10 and 29 years old with latent tuberculosis or without tuberculosis infection. Material for sequencing was PBMCs. CDR3 coding DNA: TGTGCCAGCAGTAGACAGACTAACTATGGCTACACCTTC. Protein product: CASSRQTNYGYTF.